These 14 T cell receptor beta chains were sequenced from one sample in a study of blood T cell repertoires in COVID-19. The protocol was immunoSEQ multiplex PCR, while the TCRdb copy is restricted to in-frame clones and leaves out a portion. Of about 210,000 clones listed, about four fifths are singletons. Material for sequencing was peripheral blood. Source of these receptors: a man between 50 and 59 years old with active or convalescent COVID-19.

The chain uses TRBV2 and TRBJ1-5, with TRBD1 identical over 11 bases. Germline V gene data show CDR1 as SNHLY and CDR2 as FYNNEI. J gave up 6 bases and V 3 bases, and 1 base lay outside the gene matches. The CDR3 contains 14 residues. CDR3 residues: CASSEGTGGQPQHF. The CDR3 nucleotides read TGTGCCAGCAGTGAGGGGACAGGGGGTCAGCCCCAGCATTTT.

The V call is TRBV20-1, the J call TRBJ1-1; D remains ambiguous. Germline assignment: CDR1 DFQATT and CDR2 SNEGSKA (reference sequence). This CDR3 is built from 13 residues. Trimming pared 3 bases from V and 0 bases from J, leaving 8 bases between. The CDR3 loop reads CSASKQMNTEAFF. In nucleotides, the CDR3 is TGCAGTGCTAGTAAACAAATGAACACTGAAGCTTTCTTT.

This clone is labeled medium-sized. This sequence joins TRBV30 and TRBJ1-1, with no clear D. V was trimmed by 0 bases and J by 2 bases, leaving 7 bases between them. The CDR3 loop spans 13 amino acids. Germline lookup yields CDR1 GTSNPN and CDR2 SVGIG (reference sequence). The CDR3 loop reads CAWSVWTNTEAFF. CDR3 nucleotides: TGTGCCTGGAGTGTGTGGACTAACACTGAAGCTTTCTTT. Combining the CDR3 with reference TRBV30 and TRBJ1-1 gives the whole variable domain SQTIHQWPATLVQPVGSPLSLECTVEGTSNPNLYWYRQAAGRGLQLLFYSVGIGQISSEVPQNLSASRPQDRQFILSSKKLLLSDSGFYLCAWSVWTNTEAFFGQGTRLTVV.

The DNA of the CDR3 is TGTGCCAGCAGTTTATTAGGCGGAAGCTCCTACAATGAGCAGTTCTTC. It codes for CASSLLGGSSYNEQFF. V is TRBV27 and J is TRBJ2-1; D not resolved. The germline V and J ends were trimmed by 1 base and 0 bases, with 10 bases remaining between them. Germline V gene lookup returns CDR1 MNHEY and CDR2 SMNVEV (reference sequence). The CDR3 is 16 residues long.

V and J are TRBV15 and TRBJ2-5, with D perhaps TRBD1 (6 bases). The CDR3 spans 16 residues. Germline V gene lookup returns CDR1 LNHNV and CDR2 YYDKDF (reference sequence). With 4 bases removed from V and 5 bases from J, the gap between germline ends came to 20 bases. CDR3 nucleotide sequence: TGTGCCACCAGCACACTCACGGGACATTCTTGGGAGACCCAGTACTTC. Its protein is CATSTLTGHSWETQYF.

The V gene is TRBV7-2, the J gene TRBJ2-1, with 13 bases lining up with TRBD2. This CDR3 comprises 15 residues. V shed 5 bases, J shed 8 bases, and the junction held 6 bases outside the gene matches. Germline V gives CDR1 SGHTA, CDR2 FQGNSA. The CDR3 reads CASSPRTSGGYEQFF. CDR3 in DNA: TGTGCCAGCAGCCCGCGGACTAGCGGGGGCTATGAGCAGTTCTTC.

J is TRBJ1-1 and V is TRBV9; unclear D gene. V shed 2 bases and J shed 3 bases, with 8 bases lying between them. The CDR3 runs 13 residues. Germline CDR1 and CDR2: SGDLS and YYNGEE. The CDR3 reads CASSVSLYTEAFF. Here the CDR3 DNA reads TGTGCCAGCAGCGTTTCTTTATACACTGAAGCTTTCTTT.

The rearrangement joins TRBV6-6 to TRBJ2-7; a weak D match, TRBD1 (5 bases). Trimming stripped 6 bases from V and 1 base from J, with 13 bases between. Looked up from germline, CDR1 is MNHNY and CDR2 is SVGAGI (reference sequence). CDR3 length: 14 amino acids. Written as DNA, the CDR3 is TGTGCCAGCAGCCACTCAAGGACATCCTACGAGCAGTACTTC. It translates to CASSHSRTSYEQYF.

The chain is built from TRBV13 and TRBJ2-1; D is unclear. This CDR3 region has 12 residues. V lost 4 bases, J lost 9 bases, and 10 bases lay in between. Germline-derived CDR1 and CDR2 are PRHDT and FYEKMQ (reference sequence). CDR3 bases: TGTGCCAGCAGCTACAGATTCGGTGAGCAGTTCTTC. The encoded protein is CASSYRFGEQFF.

Here the CDR3 reads CATRDRGSNTIYF. CDR3 nucleotides: TGTGCCACCAGGGACAGGGGGTCAAACACCATATATTTT. The chain couples TRBV15 to TRBJ1-3; TRBD1 agrees at 10 bases. CDR1 is LNHNV and CDR2 is YYDKDF in the germline V gene (reference sequence). The ends lost 6 bases at V and 6 bases at J; junction bases unmatched: 2. This CDR3 has 13 residues.

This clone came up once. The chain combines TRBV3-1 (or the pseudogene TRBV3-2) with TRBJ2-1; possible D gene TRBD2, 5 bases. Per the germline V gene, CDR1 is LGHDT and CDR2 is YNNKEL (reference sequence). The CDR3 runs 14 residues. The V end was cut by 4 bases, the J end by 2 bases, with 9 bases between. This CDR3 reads CASSRLGTYNEQFF. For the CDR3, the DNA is TGTGCCAGCAGCCGCCTCGGGACCTACAATGAGCAGTTCTTC.

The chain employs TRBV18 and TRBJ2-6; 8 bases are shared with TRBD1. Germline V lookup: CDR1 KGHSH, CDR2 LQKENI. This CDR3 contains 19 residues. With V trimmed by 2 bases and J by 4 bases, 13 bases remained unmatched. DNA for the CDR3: TGTGCCAGCTCACCAAATTCGGGACAGGCCAGCTGGGGGGCCAACGTCCTGACTTTC. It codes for CASSPNSGQASWGANVLTF. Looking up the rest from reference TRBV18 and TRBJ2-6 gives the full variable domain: NAGVMQNPRHLVRRRGQEARLRCSPMKGHSHVYWYRQLPEEGLKFMVYLQKENIIDESGMPKERFSAEFPKEGPSILRIQQVVRGDSAAYFCASSPNSGQASWGANVLTFGAGSRLTVL.

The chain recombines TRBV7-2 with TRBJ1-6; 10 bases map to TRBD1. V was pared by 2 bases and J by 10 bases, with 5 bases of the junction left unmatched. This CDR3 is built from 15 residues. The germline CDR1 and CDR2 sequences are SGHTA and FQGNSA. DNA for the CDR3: TGTGCCAGCAGCTTATCGACAGGGGGCGGCTCACCCCTCCACTTT. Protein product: CASSLSTGGGSPLHF.

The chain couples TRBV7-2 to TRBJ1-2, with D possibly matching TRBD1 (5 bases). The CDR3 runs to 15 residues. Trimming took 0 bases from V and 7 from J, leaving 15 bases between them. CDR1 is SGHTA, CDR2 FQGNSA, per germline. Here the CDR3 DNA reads TGTGCCAGCAGCTTAGCGCTCCCAGGGTCTTTTGGCTACACCTTC. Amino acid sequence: CASSLALPGSFGYTF.